These T cell receptor beta chains were read from a single sample in a study of blood T cells in healthy people across ages. TCRdb recomputed calls from the 5' RACE reads with MiXCR, one row per CDR3 protein. This sample has about 1.6 million distinct CDR3 sequences, with about 31% found just once. Sequencing used blood. These receptors all come from a woman in her twenties or thirties in good health. The CDR3 runs from the conserved cysteine through the conserved F or W. D genes are given only for firm matches. Clone sizes are given selectively: once, few, many, or a class where the clone is expanded.

v_call	d_call	j_call	clone_size	cdr3_nt	cdr3_aa
TRBV12-3/TRBV12-4	TRBD1	TRBJ2-7	NA	TGTGCCAGCAGTCAGAGACAGGGGGCTTCTAAGTACTTC	CASSQRQGASKYF
TRBV10-2	NA	TRBJ2-1	NA	TGCGCCAGCAAGGCTAGCGAGTACAATGAGCAGTTCTTC	CASKASEYNEQFF
TRBV7-9	TRBD2	TRBJ2-1	few	TGTGCCAGCAGGGGACTAGCGGGAGAGGCTGAGCAGTTCTTC	CASRGLAGEAEQFF
TRBV6-5	NA	TRBJ2-2	NA	TGTGCCAGCAGGAGGGGAAATTTCGCCGGGGAGCTGTTTTTT	CASRRGNFAGELFF
TRBV4-1	NA	TRBJ2-3	NA	TGCGCCAGCAGCCTAACCCGGACTAACACAGATACGCGGTATTTT	CASSLTRTNTDTRYF
TRBV6-1	TRBD2	TRBJ2-3	NA	TGTGCCAGCAGTGGAAGACTAGCGGTGAGCACAGATACGCAGTATTTT	CASSGRLAVSTDTQYF
TRBV29-1	NA	TRBJ2-1	many	TGCAGCGTTGAGGGCGAGGCGGGTCTCTACAATGAGCAGTTCTTC	CSVEGEAGLYNEQFF
TRBV4-1	NA	TRBJ1-4	NA	TGCGCCAGCAGCCAAGGGCGGTCCAGGAAGGGTGAAAAACTGTTTTTT	CASSQGRSRKGEKLFF
TRBV4-2	NA	TRBJ1-1	NA	TGTGCCAGCAGCCAAGAGGGGAATGAGGTTCGAACTGAAGCTTTCTTT	CASSQEGNEVRTEAFF
TRBV4-1	TRBD2	TRBJ2-7	many	TGCGCCAGCAGCTCCAAGAGTGCGGGGGGGAGCTCCTACGAGCAGTACTTC	CASSSKSAGGSSYEQYF
TRBV9	TRBD1	TRBJ2-2	NA	TGTGCCAGCAGCGAGACAGGGGTGAACACCGGGGAGCTGTTTTTT	CASSETGVNTGELFF